Each of the 10 T cell receptor beta chains below was sequenced from the same sample in a study of blood T cell repertoires in COVID-19. Profiled with immunoSEQ multiplex PCR; TCRdb holds only in-frame clones, not every one. Of nearly 45,000 clones detected, almost 85% appear once; the ten largest clones hold over 11%. Source material: peripheral blood. Receptors were obtained from a human donor in a cohort sampled during active COVID-19.

The V call is TRBV5-1, the J call TRBJ2-7; TRBD2 matches at 7 bases. This CDR3 region has 14 residues. The trim removed 5 bases at V and 0 bases at J, leaving 5 bases unmatched. Germline-derived CDR1 and CDR2 are SGHRS and YFSETQ. The CDR3 DNA follows: TGCGCCAGCAGATCACTAGCGAACTCCTACGAGCAGTACTTC. Residues: CASRSLANSYEQYF.

The chain has TRBV5-1 and TRBJ2-7; TRBD2 might be the D (5 bases). The CDR3 is 13 amino acids. Germline V lookup: CDR1 SGHRS, CDR2 YFSETQ. V lost 0 bases and J lost 12, with 16 bases in between. CDR3 residues: CASSLGTTGYRYF. The CDR3 region has the DNA TGCGCCAGCAGCTTGGGGACCACGGGGTATAGGTACTTC.

This chain joins TRBV5-6 and TRBJ2-5, with 8 bases identical to TRBD2. CDR1 is SGHDT and CDR2 is YYEEEE in the germline V gene. The CDR3 length is 14 residues. V was pared by 3 bases and J by 5 bases, with 6 bases of the junction left unmatched. The CDR3 DNA sequence: TGTGCCAGCAGCTCTGGACAGCGGGGGGAGACCCAGTACTTC. It translates to CASSSGQRGETQYF.

The V call is TRBV3-1 (or the pseudogene TRBV3-2), the J call TRBJ2-3; 13 bases line up with TRBD2. CDR3 length: 16 amino acids. The germline gives CDR1 LGHDT, CDR2 YNNKEL (reference sequence). The V segment lost 0 bases and the J segment 6 bases; nucleotides outside the gene matches: 3. The CDR3, as DNA: TGTGCCAGCAGCCAAGATCCGACTAGCGGGAGGGATACGCAGTATTTT. Its protein is CASSQDPTSGRDTQYF.

This sequence joins TRBV25-1 and TRBJ2-5; 9 bases are a match to TRBD1. This CDR3 comprises 17 residues. Germline CDR1 and CDR2: MGHDK and SYGVNS. V gave up 4 bases and J gave up 5 bases; unmatched junction bases: 14. CDR3 sequence (DNA): TGTGCCAGCAGTGTCTATCCGGGACAGGGCATAGGGGAGACCCAGTACTTC. It encodes CASSVYPGQGIGETQYF.

V usage is TRBV2 and J usage is TRBJ2-1; the D gene is possibly TRBD2 (6 bases). V dropped 6 bases and J dropped 0 bases, with 12 bases sitting between them. CDR3 length equals 15 residues. Germline V gene lookup returns CDR1 SNHLY and CDR2 FYNNEI. In nucleotides, the CDR3 is TGTGCCAGCAGATGGACTACCCTCTCCTACAATGAGCAGTTCTTC. This codes for CASRWTTLSYNEQFF. The full variable domain, its missing parts supplied by reference TRBV2 and TRBJ2-1, is EPEVTQTPSHQVTQMGQEVILRCVPISNHLYFYWYRQILGQKVEFLVSFYNNEISEKSEIFDDQFSVERPDGSNFTLKIRSTKLEDSAMYFCASRWTTLSYNEQFFGPGTRLTVL.

This clone has only a few counts. V is TRBV28 and J is TRBJ1-1; D may be TRBD1 (6 bases). Germline-derived CDR1 and CDR2 are MDHEN and SYDVKM. This CDR3 region has 15 residues. The V end was cut by 7 bases, the J end by 3 bases, with 18 bases between. The DNA of the CDR3 is TGTGCCAGCACCGATCGGGGGGGGCGGGACACTGAAGCTTTCTTT. Amino acids: CASTDRGGRDTEAFF.

The gene calls are TRBV7-9 and TRBJ2-6; D unclear. The V gene lost 3 bases and the J gene lost 1 base, with 10 bases spanning the gap. The CDR3 consists of 16 residues. CDR1 and CDR2 (germline): SEHNR, FQNEAQ (reference sequence). The CDR3 sequence is CASSFRHLSGANVLTF. The CDR3 nucleotides read TGTGCCAGCAGCTTTAGACACCTTTCTGGGGCCAACGTCCTGACTTTC. Filled out from reference TRBV7-9 and TRBJ2-6, the complete variable domain reads DTGVSQNPRHKITKRGQNVTFRCDPISEHNRLYWYRQTLGQGPEFLTYFQNEAQLEKSRLLSDRFSAERPKGSFSTLEIQRTEQGDSAMYLCASSFRHLSGANVLTFGAGSRLTVL.

This clone turned up a few times. The CDR3 is CATRLKPGQGFYF. The CDR3 DNA reads TGCGCCACCAGACTCAAACCGGGACAGGGTTTTTACTTC. The V and J genes are TRBV5-1 and TRBJ2-7; 9 nucleotides line up with TRBD1. J lost 13 bases, V lost 9 bases, and 17 bases had no gene match. This CDR3 region has 13 residues. The V gene's germline CDR1 is SGHRS and CDR2 YFSETQ. Supplemented by reference TRBV5-1 and TRBJ2-7, the full variable domain reads KAGVTQTPRYLIKTRGQQVTLSCSPISGHRSVSWYQQTPGQGLQFLFEYFSETQRNKGNFPGRFSGRQFSNSRSEMNVSTLELGDSALYLCATRLKPGQGFYFGPGTRLTVT.

This chain joins TRBV11-3 and TRBJ1-4, with a tentative D call TRBD1 (5 bases). Trimming took off 5 bases at V and 3 bases at J, with 16 bases between the two ends. CDR1 and CDR2 from the germline V gene are SGHNT and YENEEA. This CDR3 has 16 amino acids. This CDR3 is CASSRLAGSANEKLFF. CDR3 nucleotides: TGTGCCAGCAGCCGACTAGCAGGGAGCGCTAATGAAAAACTGTTTTTT.